This T cell receptor beta chain stems from a study of shared clonotypes between healthy human individuals. Findings and caveats of the study: Though the depth was large, rarefaction showed that sorted-subset sequencing was incomplete.

With respect to this clone: Its specificity is unknown.

Repertoires were generated with immunoSEQ multiplex PCR, while TCRdb's copy carries only in-frame clones and drops some. The sample has about 2 million clones; over 85% are singletons. J was trimmed by 2 bases and V by 5 bases; bases with no gene match: 8. The CDR3 spans 15 residues. Germline lookup yields CDR1 SEHNR and CDR2 FQNEAQ (reference sequence). Naive CD8 cells lacked CD45RO and underwent positive selection for CCR7, leaving out terminally differentiated effector memory CD45RA+ cells. The specimen sequenced was naive CD8+ T cells sorted from blood. The clonotype was recovered from a man between 18 and 35 years old in good health. The chain recombines TRBV7-9 with TRBJ2-7, with 8 positions matching TRBD1. CDR3 nucleotide sequence: TGTGCCAGCAGCGCCGGGACAGGACTTCCCTACGAGCAGTACTTC. As protein: CASSAGTGLPYEQYF.